This T cell receptor beta chain derives from a study of blood T cell repertoires in COVID-19 (TCRdb year 2020). The study in broad terms: Samples covering the acute and convalescent phases of COVID-19 were provided by collaborators in the United States, Italy and Spain. The prospective study material was composed of cDNA or gDNA derived from T cells, B-cell-depleted T cells, or PBMCs. The dataset comprised deeply sampled blood TCRbeta repertoires from subjects exposed to, actively infected with, or recovered from COVID-19. The repertoires were made available in a free public database intended to serve as a resource for research on the immune response to SARS-CoV-2. The samples were drawn from the first 160 participants of the ongoing ImmuneRACE study and from some 1,300 subjects provided by 6 global collaborators. The sample metadata nearly always contained a de-identified subject ID, COVID-19 status, age in years and sex. Where HLA class I and class II types were available, the types were taken from metadata supplied by the sample provider, not from assay-based typing. The paper as a whole reports these results and caveats: How much clinical and demographic metadata was included differed by source and by participant, and the metadata was provided uncurated.

Enrolling through a virtual design, the prospective study's participants ranged in age from roughly 18 to 89 years and lived across roughly 24 United States geographic areas. In the prospective study, cohorts were assigned on the basis of participant-reported clinical history obtained from a screening survey and a study questionnaire. Each participant in the prospective study had whole blood, serum and a nasopharyngeal or oropharyngeal swab collected by mobile phlebotomists. Prospective study participants could optionally give additional blood draws and questionnaires over an approximately 2-month period. Before DNA extraction, blood samples from the prospective study were shipped at room temperature or frozen. TCRbeta CDR3 regions were amplified from genomic DNA using the immunoSEQ Assay, a bias-controlled multiplex PCR. The authors processed their data as follows. The number of nucleated cells in each sample was estimated by amplification of reference gene primers within the assay. To quantify the absolute abundance of each unique TCRbeta CDR3 rearrangement, sequence reads were collapsed and filtered. Productive Simpson clonality was computed per sample as the square root of Simpson's diversity index over productive rearrangements. In TCRdb, the immuneACCESS table is reduced to in-frame sequences with V and J assigned. These tables do not hold every clone; where another copy was compared, an unresolved V gene accounts for under half, and the others remain unexplained. Clone size and V and J calls were adopted from that table, with D and trimming inferred from the DNA. The sample yields 250,000 or so clones; around 90% were counted once. The ten top clones hold 2.5% to 3% of the sample.

This clone was found a few times. Its antigen target is currently unknown. Base qualities are not at hand, and no much larger clone is one base apart. The germline V gene yields MNHEY for CDR1 and SVGAGI for CDR2. The V end loses 7 bases and the J end loses 6 bases, and a stretch of 6 bases separates them. The CDR3 runs 10 amino acids, cysteine and phenylalanine included. Only the CDR3 region is kept as DNA, spanning 30 bases read in frame from base 1. The clonotype comes from a woman younger than 45 with acute COVID-19. What was sequenced was PBMCs or T cells enriched from blood (not recorded which). The chain was built from TRBV6-5 and TRBJ1-1; confidence is insufficient to name the D gene. At the DNA level, the sequence is TGTGCCAGCAACACCGCTGAAGCTTTCTTT. Its translation is CASNTAEAFF.